Here is one T cell receptor beta chain with its context. What it binds is unknown. The germline gives CDR1 SGHAT, CDR2 FQNNGV. With V trimmed by 1 base and J by 3 bases, 0 bases remained unmatched. The CDR3 consists of 13 residues. A multiplex PCR was run with 60 Vbeta primers and 13 Jbeta primers. Repertoires were generated with immunoSEQ multiplex PCR, while TCRdb's copy carries only in-frame clones and drops some. This table holds under 200,000 clones, roughly 80% found once. The data were obtained in a study of cytomegalovirus exposure and HLA in healthy donors. Each donor was nominally healthy when sampled (though unrecorded immune exposures were likely). Study findings and constraints: TCR beta sequences reportedly predicted most subjects' HLA-A and HLA-B alleles accurately.

The V gene is TRBV11-2, the J gene TRBJ2-7; 7 bases line up with TRBD2. The sequenced sample consisted of PBMCs. The TCR comes from a man in his forties or fifties in good health and CMV-seropositive. The CDR3 DNA reads TGTGCCAGCAGCTTAGGGGACTACTACGAGCAGTACTTC. It is translated as CASSLGDYYEQYF.